Reported below is one T cell receptor beta chain. The entry originates in a study of blood T cell repertoires in COVID-19. Study-level background: Specimens from acute and convalescent COVID-19 originated in the United States, Italy and Spain. In each case, the material was cDNA or gDNA derived from T cells, B-cell-depleted T cells, or PBMCs.

This CDR3 is 15 amino acids long. V shed 5 bases, J shed 4 bases, and the junction held 10 bases outside the gene matches. In germline, CDR1 is LNHDA, CDR2 SQIVND (reference sequence). In the authors' workflow: Estimated nucleated cell counts came from reference gene primer amplification. Here immunoSEQ multiplex PCR was the method, and the copy in TCRdb shows in-frame clones only, minus some. D and trimming come from the DNA, and the V and J calls and clone size come from that table. The sample has some 96,000 clones, 86% seen once. The sample taken for sequencing was peripheral blood. The V gene is TRBV19, the J gene TRBJ2-7; TRBD2 matches at 8 bases. The sequence came from a man aged 80 or over with acute or convalescent COVID-19. As DNA, the CDR3 is TGTGCCAGTAGTCTCCGGGGGGGCGGAATGTACGAGCAGTACTTC. It codes for CASSLRGGGMYEQYF.